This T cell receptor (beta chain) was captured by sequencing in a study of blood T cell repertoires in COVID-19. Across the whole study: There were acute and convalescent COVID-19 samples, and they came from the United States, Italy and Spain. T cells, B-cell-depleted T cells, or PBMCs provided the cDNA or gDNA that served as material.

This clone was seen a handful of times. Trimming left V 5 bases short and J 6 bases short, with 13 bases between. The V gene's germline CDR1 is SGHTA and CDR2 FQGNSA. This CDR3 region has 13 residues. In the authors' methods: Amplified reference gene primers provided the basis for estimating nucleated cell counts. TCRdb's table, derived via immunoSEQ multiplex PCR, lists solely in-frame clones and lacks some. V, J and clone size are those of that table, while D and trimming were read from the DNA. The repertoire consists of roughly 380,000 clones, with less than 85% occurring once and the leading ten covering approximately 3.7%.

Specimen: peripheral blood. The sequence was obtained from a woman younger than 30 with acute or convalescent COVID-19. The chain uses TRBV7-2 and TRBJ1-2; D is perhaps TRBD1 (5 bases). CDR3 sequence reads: CASSPDGRDGYTF. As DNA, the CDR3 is TGTGCCAGCAGCCCCGATGGCAGGGATGGCTACACCTTC.